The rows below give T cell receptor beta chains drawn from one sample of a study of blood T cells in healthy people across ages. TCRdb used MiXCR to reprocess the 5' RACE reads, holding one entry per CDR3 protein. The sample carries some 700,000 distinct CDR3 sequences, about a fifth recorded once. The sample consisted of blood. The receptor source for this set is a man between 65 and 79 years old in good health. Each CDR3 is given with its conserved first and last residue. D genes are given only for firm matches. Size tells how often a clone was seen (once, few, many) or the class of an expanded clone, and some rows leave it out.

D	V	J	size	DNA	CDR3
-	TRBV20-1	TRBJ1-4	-	TGCAGTGCTAGGTCTGGGGGGGGGGAAAAACTGTTTTTT	CSARSGGGEKLFF
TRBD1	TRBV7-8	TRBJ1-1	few	TGTGCCAGCAGCAGACCGACAGGGGGCAAGACTGAAGCTTTCTTT	CASSRPTGGKTEAFF
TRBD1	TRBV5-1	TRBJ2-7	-	TGCGCCAGCAGCTTGACCACGGGACAGGGGTCTTACGAGCAGTACTTC	CASSLTTGQGSYEQYF
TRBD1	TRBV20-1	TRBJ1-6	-	TGCAGTGCTAGTTCACGTTTCGGACAGGGAAATTCACCCCTCCACTTT	CSASSRFGQGNSPLHF
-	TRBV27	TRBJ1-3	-	TGTGCCAGCAGTTTATCGGGGACACACTCTGGAAACACCATATATTTT	CASSLSGTHSGNTIYF
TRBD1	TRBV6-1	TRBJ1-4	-	TGTGCCAGCAGTGAAGCATGGACAGGGGGGACTGCAACTAATGAAAAACTGTTTTTT	CASSEAWTGGTATNEKLFF
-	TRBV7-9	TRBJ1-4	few	TGTGCCAGCAGCCCAAATTATTCGGGGACTGAAAAACTGTTTTTT	CASSPNYSGTEKLFF
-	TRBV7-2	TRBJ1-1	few	TGTGCCAGCAGCTACCATACGAACACTGAAGCTTTCTTT	CASSYHTNTEAFF
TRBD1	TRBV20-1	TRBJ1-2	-	TGCAGTGCTAGGCGGGACAGCTCTGGCTACACCTTC	CSARRDSSGYTF
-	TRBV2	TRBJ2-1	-	TGTGCCAGCAGGAGCGGTGGGAGCTCCTACAATGAGCAGTTCTTC	CASRSGGSSYNEQFF
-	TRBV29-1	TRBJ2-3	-	TGCAGCGTTGCTAAACAGGGAGGATCCACAGATACGCAGTATTTT	CSVAKQGGSTDTQYF
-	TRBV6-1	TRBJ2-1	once	TGTGCCAGCAGCCCCTGGGGGGAATCTACCTACAATGAGCAGTTCTTC	CASSPWGESTYNEQFF
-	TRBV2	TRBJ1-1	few	TGTGCCAGCAGCCCCGGAGTGAGAACCGGGGGCACTGAAGCTTTCTTT	CASSPGVRTGGTEAFF
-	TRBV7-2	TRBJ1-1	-	TGTGCCAGCAGCTTGTTTAGAGCGCCGGTTGAAGCTTTCTTT	CASSLFRAPVEAFF
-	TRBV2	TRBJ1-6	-	TGTGCCAGCAGTGAAGAGGGGAATTCACCCCTCCACTTT	CASSEEGNSPLHF
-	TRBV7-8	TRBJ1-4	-	TGTGCCAGCAGCTTAGACCCAAATCCCATTGAAAAACTGTTTTTT	CASSLDPNPIEKLFF
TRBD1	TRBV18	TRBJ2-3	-	TGTGCCAGCTCACCACTGGGACAGAGCACAGATACGCAGTATTTT	CASSPLGQSTDTQYF
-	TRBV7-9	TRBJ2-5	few	TGTGCCACCAGACAACTCAATACTCGGTGGGCAGAAGAGACCCAGTACTTC	CATRQLNTRWAEETQYF
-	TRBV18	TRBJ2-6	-	TGTGCCAGCTCCTCAGCAGGAACGCCTGGGGCCAACGTCCTGACTTTC	CASSSAGTPGANVLTF
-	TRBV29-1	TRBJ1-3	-	TGCAGCGTTGGGAGGAGCTCTGGAAACACCATATATTTT	CSVGRSSGNTIYF
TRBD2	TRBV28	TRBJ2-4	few	TGTGCCAGCAGTTCACGGACTAGCGGGCTAAACATTCAGTACTTC	CASSSRTSGLNIQYF
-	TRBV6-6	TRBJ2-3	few	TGTGCCAGCAGCCCCTTAGGGGGGGGTTATCCAGATACGCAGTATTTT	CASSPLGGGYPDTQYF
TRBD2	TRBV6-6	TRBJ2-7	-	TGTGCCAGCAGTTTAGCGGGGGGGTTTCGGTCCTACGAGCAGTACTTC	CASSLAGGFRSYEQYF
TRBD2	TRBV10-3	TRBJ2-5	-	TGTGCCATCAGTGTGCTAGCGGCACAAGAGACCCAGTACTTC	CAISVLAAQETQYF
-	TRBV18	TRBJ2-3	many	TGTGCCAGCTCACCCATGACAGATACGCAGTATTTT	CASSPMTDTQYF
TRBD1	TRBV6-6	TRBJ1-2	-	TGTGCCAGCAGTGGCGGGGACAGACTCCGAATGGGCTACACCTTC	CASSGGDRLRMGYTF
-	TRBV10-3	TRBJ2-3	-	TGTGCCATCAGTGTAATAAGCACAGATACGCAGTATTTT	CAISVISTDTQYF
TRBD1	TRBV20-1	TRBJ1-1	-	TGCAGTGCTAACCTGATAACAGGGGGGAACACTGAAGCTTTCTTT	CSANLITGGNTEAFF
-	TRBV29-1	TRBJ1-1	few	TGCAGCGCTGAGAACACTGAAGCTTTCTTT	CSAENTEAFF
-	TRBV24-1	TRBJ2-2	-	TGTGCCACCAGTGATCAGGGGTCCGCGAACACCGGGGAGCTGTTTTTT	CATSDQGSANTGELFF
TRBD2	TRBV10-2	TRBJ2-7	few	TGCGCCAGCAGTAACGGACTAGCGGGGGGTTCCTACGAGCAGTACTTC	CASSNGLAGGSYEQYF
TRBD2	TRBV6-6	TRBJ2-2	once	TGTGCCAGCAGTGGGCGGGAGGGCACCGGGGAGCTGTTTTTT	CASSGREGTGELFF
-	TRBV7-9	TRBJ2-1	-	TGTGCCACCCTTGGAGGGGAAAGTAGCAATGAGCAGTTCTTC	CATLGGESSNEQFF
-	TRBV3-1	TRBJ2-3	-	TGTGCCAGCAGCCATAATCAGGGGCATACGCAGTATTTT	CASSHNQGHTQYF
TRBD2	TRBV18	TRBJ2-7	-	TGTGCCAGCTCACTGATTTTCGGGGGGGCGTTCGAGCAGTACTTC	CASSLIFGGAFEQYF
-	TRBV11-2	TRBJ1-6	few	TGTGCCAGCAGCTTATGGCAGGGTGGTTCACCCCTCCACTTT	CASSLWQGGSPLHF
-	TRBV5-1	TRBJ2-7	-	TGCGCCAGCGGCTTGGCTCAGGGGAGCTCCTACGAGCAGTACTTC	CASGLAQGSSYEQYF
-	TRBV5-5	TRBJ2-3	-	TGTGCCAGCAGCTTAATTCCCCTACTCCGCACAGATACGCAGTATTTT	CASSLIPLLRTDTQYF
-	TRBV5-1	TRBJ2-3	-	TGCGCCAGCAGCTCGCGGTTATGGGGTAGCACAGATACGCAGTATTTT	CASSSRLWGSTDTQYF
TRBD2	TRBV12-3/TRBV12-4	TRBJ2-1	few	TGTGCCAGCAGTTTAAGGTGGGGGGGGAGCTCCTACAATGAGCAGTTCTTC	CASSLRWGGSSYNEQFF
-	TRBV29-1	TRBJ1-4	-	TGCAGCGTCAAAGGTGGGAGATCAACTAATGAAAAACTGTTTTTT	CSVKGGRSTNEKLFF
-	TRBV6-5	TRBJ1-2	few	TGTGCCACCCAGGCTCTGGCCAACTATGGCTACACCTTC	CATQALANYGYTF
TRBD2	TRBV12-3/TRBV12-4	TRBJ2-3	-	TGTGCCAGCACCTTGGCTAGCGGGGGTAGAGCAGATGTGCAGTATTTT	CASTLASGGRADVQYF
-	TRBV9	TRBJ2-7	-	TGTGCCAGCAGCGCCTGGGACGGATCCTACGAGCAGTACTTC	CASSAWDGSYEQYF
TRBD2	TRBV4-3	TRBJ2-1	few	TGCGCCAGCAGCCCGCGGACTAGCGGGAGAGTTGGTGAGCAGTTCTTC	CASSPRTSGRVGEQFF
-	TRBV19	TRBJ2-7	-	TGTGCCAGTAGTGGTGGGGCTTCAATCTACGAGCAGTACTTC	CASSGGASIYEQYF
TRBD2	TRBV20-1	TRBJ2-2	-	TGCAGTGCTAGAGCCGGACTAGCGGAGAGGGGTCCCAACACCGGGGAGCTGTTTTTT	CSARAGLAERGPNTGELFF
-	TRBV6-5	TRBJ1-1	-	TGTGCCACGTTTACCCCCGGGACGATGGAAGCTTTCTTT	CATFTPGTMEAFF
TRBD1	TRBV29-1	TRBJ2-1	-	TGCAGCGCTACGGGACAGGGGGGCTCCTACAATGAGCAGTTCTTC	CSATGQGGSYNEQFF
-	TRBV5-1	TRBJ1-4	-	TGCGCCAGCAGCCCTTACAGTATTAGCGAAAAACTGTTTTTT	CASSPYSISEKLFF
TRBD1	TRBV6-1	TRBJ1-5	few	TGTGCCAGCAGACCCGGGACAGCGACTAGCAATCAGCCCCAGCATTTT	CASRPGTATSNQPQHF
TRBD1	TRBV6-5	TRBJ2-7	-	TGTGCCAGCAGTTACGACAGGGGGCCCAACGAGCAGTACTTC	CASSYDRGPNEQYF
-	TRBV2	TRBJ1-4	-	TGTGCCAGCAGTGATCATATGGGGCCGATTAATGAAAAACTGTTTTTT	CASSDHMGPINEKLFF